These 17 T cell receptor beta chains share one sample of origin, sequenced in a study of identical twins. TCRdb called the 5' RACE reads again in MiXCR, with one record for every CDR3 protein. The sample consists of hundreds of thousands of distinct CDR3 sequences, around 12% of them appearing once. The sample also formed part of further work on yellow fever vaccine responses in identical twins.

Sequencing was performed on PBMCs. Source of these receptors: a young woman in good health.

This clonotype was counted between two and nine times. The chain is built from TRBV19 and TRBJ2-1; possibly TRBD1 for D (6 bases). CDR1 LNHDA and CDR2 SQIVND come from the germline V gene (reference sequence). The germline V and J ends were trimmed by 6 bases and 6 bases, with 12 bases remaining between them. This CDR3 has 13 amino acids. CDR3 sequence (DNA): TGTGCCAGTAGAAGCCCGGACAGCAATGAGCAGTTCTTC. It encodes CASRSPDSNEQFF.

This clonotype was counted only a few times. The J gene is TRBJ1-5, the V gene TRBV27, with no clear D. V dropped 0 bases and J dropped 0 bases, with 6 bases sitting between them. The CDR3 spans 15 residues. CDR1 is MNHEY and CDR2 is SMNVEV in the germline V gene (reference sequence). CDR3 coding DNA: TGTGCCAGCAGTTTATCGGTCAATAGCAATCAGCCCCAGCATTTT. Residues: CASSLSVNSNQPQHF.

The chain recombines TRBV9 with TRBJ1-1; TRBD1 is a possible D gene (5 bases). From germline, CDR1 is SGDLS and CDR2 YYNGEE. Trimming took 3 bases from V and 3 from J, leaving 15 bases between them. CDR3 size: 15 residues. CDR3: CASSEMDTKYTEAFF. The CDR3 DNA reads as TGTGCCAGCAGCGAGATGGACACCAAATACACTGAAGCTTTCTTT.

The chain recombines TRBV6-5 with TRBJ1-2; D call uncertain. V was clipped by 2 bases and J by 5 bases, with 12 bases between them. Germline V lookup: CDR1 MNHEY, CDR2 SVGAGI. CDR3 length equals 14 residues. This CDR3 is CASSYVQGFYGYTF. CDR3 DNA sequence: TGTGCCAGCAGTTACGTCCAAGGTTTTTATGGCTACACCTTC.

The table lists this clonotype with a few counts. The chain recombines TRBV12-3 or TRBV12-4 with TRBJ1-1; maybe TRBD1 (5 bases). V lost 7 bases to trimming and J lost 4 bases, with 16 bases between them. This CDR3 has 14 residues. The CDR3 DNA reads as TGTGCCAGCAAGACCGACGGGGGGGTCACTGAAGCTTTCTTT. Protein product: CASKTDGGVTEAFF.

This clonotype was seen many times. The chain has TRBV12-3 or TRBV12-4 and TRBJ2-3; perhaps D is TRBD1 or TRBD2 (5 bases each). Trimming left V 7 bases short and J 8 bases short, with 16 bases between. The CDR3 loop spans 13 amino acids. The CDR3 nucleotides read TGTGCCAGCACCTTGGGGGTATTTGGTACGCAGTATTTT. Protein product: CASTLGVFGTQYF.

This sequence joins TRBV2 and TRBJ2-1; 10 nucleotides align to TRBD2. V was clipped by 8 bases and J by 7 bases; unmatched bases: 8. Germline V CDR1 and CDR2: SNHLY, FYNNEI. This CDR3 region has 14 residues. The CDR3 nucleotides read TGTGCCAGCGGGACTAGCGTAAATAGGAATGAGCAGTTCTTC. This encodes CASGTSVNRNEQFF.

The rearrangement uses TRBV28 and TRBJ2-7, with 9 bases that match TRBD1. The CDR3 has 16 residues. V lost 2 bases, J lost 5 bases, and 10 bases stayed unmatched. In germline, CDR1 is MDHEN, CDR2 SYDVKM. CDR3 DNA: TGTGCCAGCAGTTTACCGGGGACAGGGACGGAAGACGAGCAGTACTTC. Amino acid sequence: CASSLPGTGTEDEQYF.

This clonotype turned up a few times. J is TRBJ2-1 and V is TRBV20-1; 8 positions agree with TRBD2. V was pared by 3 bases and J by 6 bases, with 10 bases of the junction left unmatched. CDR3 length equals 15 residues. The germline gives CDR1 DFQATT, CDR2 SNEGSKA (reference sequence). CDR3 residues: CSASDSGTISNEQFF. CDR3 nucleotide sequence: TGCAGTGCTAGTGATAGCGGGACTATAAGCAATGAGCAGTTCTTC.

This clonotype was found many times. CDR3 region: CASSPGTVRNQPQHF. The CDR3 DNA reads as TGTGCCAGCAGCCCAGGGACAGTTCGCAATCAGCCCCAGCATTTT. V usage is TRBV28 and J usage is TRBJ1-5, with 7 nucleotides matching TRBD1. The CDR3 extends over 15 amino acids. V lost 6 bases, J lost 2 bases, and 7 bases stayed unmatched. From germline, CDR1 is MDHEN and CDR2 SYDVKM. Based on the CDR3 plus reference TRBV28 and TRBJ1-5, the full variable domain is DVKVTQSSRYLVKRTGEKVFLECVQDMDHENMFWYRQDPGLGLRLIYFSYDVKMKEKGDIPEGYSVSREKKERFSLILESASTNQTSMYLCASSPGTVRNQPQHFGDGTRLSIL.

Only a few counts were recorded for this clonotype. V gene TRBV20-1 combines with J gene TRBJ1-5; D gene unclear. Germline V gives CDR1 DFQATT, CDR2 SNEGSKA (reference sequence). The CDR3 is made up of 14 amino acids. The V gene lost 2 bases and the J gene lost 6 bases, with 14 bases spanning the gap. DNA of the CDR3: TGCAGTGCTAGACCGGGATCCATAGGTCAGCCCCAGCATTTT. It codes for CSARPGSIGQPQHF.

This clonotype has more than one count but fewer than ten. V is TRBV4-1 and J is TRBJ2-2; D uncertain. Trimming left V 0 bases short and J 1 base short, with 6 bases between. CDR3 size: 15 residues. Germline V gives CDR1 MGHRA, CDR2 YSYEKL. CDR3 region: CASSQEFENTGELFF. In DNA, the CDR3 is TGCGCCAGCAGCCAAGAGTTCGAGAACACCGGGGAGCTGTTTTTT.

This clonotype was seen a few times. This chain connects TRBV10-3 to TRBJ2-5; D perhaps matches TRBD1 (5 bases). With 1 base removed from V and 3 bases from J, the gap between germline ends came to 9 bases. This CDR3 is built from 14 residues. Germline V gene lookup returns CDR1 ENHRY and CDR2 SYGVKD. The CDR3 spells CAISELGAEETQYF. The CDR3 region has the DNA TGTGCCATCAGTGAGTTAGGGGCTGAAGAGACCCAGTACTTC.

The sample holds a few counts of this clonotype. The chain joins TRBV7-8 to TRBJ2-1; TRBD2 agrees at 7 bases. The CDR3 runs 17 residues. The germline V gene has CDR1 SGHVS and CDR2 FQNEAQ. Trimming removed 5 bases from V and 6 bases from J; junction bases left unmatched: 16. CDR3 coding DNA: TGTGCCAGCAGCCCTAAAGCCTTTGGACTAGAGGGCAATGAGCAGTTCTTC. This sequence encodes CASSPKAFGLEGNEQFF.

There are many counts of this clonotype. This sequence joins TRBV12-3 or TRBV12-4 and TRBJ2-7; 13 bases fit TRBD2. There are 14 residues in the CDR3. V trimming: 6 bases; J trimming: 6 bases; junction bases outside the gene matches: 5. The CDR3 DNA reads TGTGCCAGCAGCCCCGGACTAGCGGGAGTCGAGCAGTACTTC. Translation: CASSPGLAGVEQYF.

The chain has TRBV5-1 and TRBJ2-5; TRBD2 might be the D (5 bases). CDR3 size: 14 residues. Per germline, CDR1 SGHRS and CDR2 YFSETQ. V was clipped by 6 bases and J by 2 bases, with 14 bases between them. DNA of the CDR3: TGCGCCAGCACCTTAAGCGGACCACAAGAGACCCAGTACTTC. Translation: CASTLSGPQETQYF.

The genes are TRBV11-2 and TRBJ1-6; D remains ambiguous. Germline V gene lookup returns CDR1 SGHAT and CDR2 FQNNGV. The CDR3 runs to 14 residues. Trimming pared 0 bases from V and 9 bases from J, leaving 9 bases between. The CDR3 here is CASSLDPGFSPLHF. The CDR3 DNA reads TGTGCCAGCAGCTTAGATCCGGGATTTTCACCCCTCCACTTT.